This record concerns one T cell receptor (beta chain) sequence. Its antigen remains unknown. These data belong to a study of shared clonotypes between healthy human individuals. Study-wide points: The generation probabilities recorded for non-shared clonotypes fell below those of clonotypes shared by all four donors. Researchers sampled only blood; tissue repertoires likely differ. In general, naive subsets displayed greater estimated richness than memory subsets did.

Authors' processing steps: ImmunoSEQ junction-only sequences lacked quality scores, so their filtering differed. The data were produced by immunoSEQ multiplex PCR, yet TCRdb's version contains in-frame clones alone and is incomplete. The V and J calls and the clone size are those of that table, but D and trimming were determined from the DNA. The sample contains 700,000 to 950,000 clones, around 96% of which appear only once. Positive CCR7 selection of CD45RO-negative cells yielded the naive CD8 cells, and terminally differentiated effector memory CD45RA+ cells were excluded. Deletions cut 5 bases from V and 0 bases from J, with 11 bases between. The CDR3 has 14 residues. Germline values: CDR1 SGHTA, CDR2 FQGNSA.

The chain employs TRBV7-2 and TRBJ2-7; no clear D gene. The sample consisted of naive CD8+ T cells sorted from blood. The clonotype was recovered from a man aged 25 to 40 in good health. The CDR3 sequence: CASSSPYSSYEQYF. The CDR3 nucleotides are TGTGCCAGCAGCAGCCCCTACAGCTCCTACGAGCAGTACTTC.